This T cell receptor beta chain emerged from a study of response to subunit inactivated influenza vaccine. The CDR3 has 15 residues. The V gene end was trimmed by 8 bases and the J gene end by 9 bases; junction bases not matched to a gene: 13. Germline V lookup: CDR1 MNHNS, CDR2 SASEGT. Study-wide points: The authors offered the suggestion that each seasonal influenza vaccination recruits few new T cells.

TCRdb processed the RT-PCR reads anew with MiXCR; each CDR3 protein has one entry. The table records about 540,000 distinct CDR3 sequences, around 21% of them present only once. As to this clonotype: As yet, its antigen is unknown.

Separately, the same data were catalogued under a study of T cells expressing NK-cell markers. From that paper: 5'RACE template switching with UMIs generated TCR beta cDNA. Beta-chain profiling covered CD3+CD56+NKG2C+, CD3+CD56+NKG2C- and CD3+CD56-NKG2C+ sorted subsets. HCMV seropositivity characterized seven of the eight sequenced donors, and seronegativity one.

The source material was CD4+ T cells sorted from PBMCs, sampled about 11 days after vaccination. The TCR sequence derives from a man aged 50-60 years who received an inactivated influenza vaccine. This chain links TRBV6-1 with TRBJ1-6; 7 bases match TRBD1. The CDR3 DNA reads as TGTGCCAGCGCGCCCGGGACAGCCGCCGTTTCACCCCTCCACTTT. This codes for CASAPGTAAVSPLHF.